These 17 T cell receptor beta chains were all obtained from the same sample, sequenced in a study of radiotherapy plus CTLA-4 blockade in lung cancer. TCRdb's table, derived via immunoSEQ multiplex PCR, lists solely in-frame clones and lacks some. Of 30,000 to 50,000 clones in the sample, 75% to 85% were seen once. The sample was peripheral blood, taken from a patient treated with radiotherapy plus ipilimumab. The receptors were sampled from a human donor with non-small cell lung cancer that progressed on radiotherapy plus ipilimumab.

The genes are TRBV5-1 and TRBJ2-7; D unresolved. The germline V gene has CDR1 SGHRS and CDR2 YFSETQ. This CDR3 is built from 14 residues. V dropped 4 bases and J dropped 3 bases, with 14 bases sitting between them. The CDR3, as DNA: TGCGCCAGCAGCAGCAGGTCTGACGGCTACGAGCAGTACTTC. This gives the protein CASSSRSDGYEQYF.

This chain uses TRBV6-1 with TRBJ1-5; D remains unclear. This CDR3 has 12 amino acids. V was cut by 3 bases and J by 5 bases, with 5 bases left in between. Per germline, CDR1 MNHNS and CDR2 SASEGT. The CDR3 bases are TGTGCCAGCAGTGAGGGAGATCAGCCCCAGCATTTT. Translated, it gives CASSEGDQPQHF.

J is TRBJ2-1 and V is TRBV4-3; 15 bases map to TRBD2. In germline, CDR1 is LGHNA, CDR2 YSLEER. The CDR3 is 20 amino acids. V shed 4 bases and J 0 bases; nucleotides not matched to a gene: 10. The CDR3 coding sequence is TGCGCCAGCAGCCGGAGAGGACTAGCGGGGGGGCCTAGCTCCTACAATGAGCAGTTCTTC. Protein: CASSRRGLAGGPSSYNEQFF.

This chain connects TRBV4-1 to TRBJ1-4, with a tentative D call TRBD1 (6 bases). Germline V gene data show CDR1 as MGHRA and CDR2 as YSYEKL. Trimming cost V 4 bases and J 3 bases, with 15 bases left between them. The CDR3 runs to 16 residues. This chain's CDR3 is CASSPLGGQANEKLFF. The CDR3 DNA follows: TGCGCCAGCAGCCCCCTCGGGGGGCAGGCTAATGAAAAACTGTTTTTT.

The chain recombines TRBV28 with TRBJ1-6, with TRBD1 matching over 9 bases. J was trimmed by 0 bases and V by 6 bases; bases with no gene match: 12. Germline V gene sequence: CDR1 MDHEN, CDR2 SYDVKM. This CDR3 region has 19 residues. This CDR3 reads CASRFRGTGISSYNSPLHF. The CDR3 DNA reads as TGTGCCAGCAGGTTCCGTGGGACAGGGATAAGCTCCTATAATTCACCCCTCCACTTT. The variable domain in full, with the rest retrieved from reference TRBV28 and TRBJ1-6, is DVKVTQSSRYLVKRTGEKVFLECVQDMDHENMFWYRQDPGLGLRLIYFSYDVKMKEKGDIPEGYSVSREKKERFSLILESASTNQTSMYLCASRFRGTGISSYNSPLHFGNGTRLTVT.

This sequence joins TRBV19 and TRBJ1-1; D unclear. The ends were cut back, 3 bases at V and 7 bases at J, with 9 bases in the middle. The CDR3 is made up of 12 amino acids. Germline-derived CDR1 and CDR2 are LNHDA and SQIVND (reference sequence). The CDR3 DNA reads as TGTGCCAGTAGTATTATCGGGAATGAAGCTTTCTTT. Encoded protein: CASSIIGNEAFF.

The V and J genes are TRBV29-1 and TRBJ1-3; weak D call: TRBD1 (5 bases). Looked up from germline, CDR1 is SQVTM and CDR2 is ANQGSEA. CDR3 size: 12 residues. Trimming took off 7 bases at V and 3 bases at J, with 10 bases between the two ends. The CDR3 coding sequence is TGCAGCGCCCAGGGTGGTGGAAACACCATATATTTT. Residues: CSAQGGGNTIYF.

This clone was detected once. V usage is TRBV2 and J usage is TRBJ1-1; tentative D call: TRBD1 (6 bases). V lost 6 bases and J 6 bases, leaving 8 bases between the germline ends. The CDR3 has 11 residues. Germline CDR1 and CDR2: SNHLY and FYNNEI. CDR3 DNA sequence: TGTGCCAGCAGCAGGACAGCTGAAGCTTTCTTT. Translated, it gives CASSRTAEAFF.

This clone was seen just once. The V gene is TRBV14, the J gene TRBJ1-6; perhaps TRBD1 as D (5 bases). The V gene's germline CDR1 is SGHDN and CDR2 FVKESK. Deletions cut 4 bases from V and 13 bases from J, with 14 bases between. The CDR3 sequence is 13 residues long. Here the CDR3 DNA reads TGTGCCAGCAGCCTCACCTCAGGGTTCCCCCTCCACTTT. It translates to CASSLTSGFPLHF.

This clone was picked up a small number of times. The CDR3 sequence is CASREPGQGIREQYF. The CDR3 DNA follows: TGTGCCAGCAGAGAACCGGGACAGGGGATACGCGAGCAGTACTTC. This chain uses TRBV7-3 with TRBJ2-5; 10 bases match TRBD1. TRBJ2-7 explains the end of the DNA better; the J call may be wrong. The CDR3 is 15 amino acids. Germline CDR1 is SGHTA and CDR2 is FQGTGA.

The chain employs TRBV11-1 and TRBJ2-7, with D tentatively TRBD2 (7 bases). V was shortened by 6 bases and J by 7 bases, with 19 bases between the two germline ends. Germline lookup yields CDR1 SGHAT and CDR2 FQDESV (reference sequence). The CDR3 consists of 14 residues. CDR3 bases: TGTGCCAGCAGGTTGCGGGGGCTCGCGGGAGAGCAGTACTTC. Translating it yields CASRLRGLAGEQYF.

This clone was detected once. V is TRBV28 and J is TRBJ1-3; 9 bases fit TRBD1. Germline V gene data show CDR1 as MDHEN and CDR2 as SYDVKM. Trimming took 5 bases from V and 0 from J; bases not matched to a gene: 2. The CDR3 is 15 residues long. The CDR3: CASSTGGGSGNTIYF. In nucleotides, the CDR3 is TGTGCCAGCAGTACAGGGGGCGGCTCTGGAAACACCATATATTTT.

J is TRBJ2-5 and V is TRBV7-2, with 13 bases lining up with TRBD2. CDR1 and CDR2 (germline): SGHTA, FQGNSA. Unmatched junction bases numbered 6, after V lost 1 base and J lost 4 bases. CDR3 size: 17 residues. CDR3 loop: CASSLGAWTSGGETQYF. The CDR3 nucleotides are TGTGCCAGCAGCTTAGGGGCTTGGACTAGCGGGGGAGAGACCCAGTACTTC.

The V call is TRBV18, the J call TRBJ2-6; maybe TRBD2 (5 bases). V was trimmed by 6 bases and J by 3 bases, leaving 9 bases between them. Germline V gene lookup returns CDR1 KGHSH and CDR2 LQKENI. This CDR3 comprises 14 residues. CDR3 nucleotide sequence: TGTGCCAGCTCTGGGAGTGGTGGGGCCAACGTCCTGACTTTC. Amino acids: CASSGSGGANVLTF.

In the case of this clone: A clone one base away is much larger, so this may be a read error. J is TRBJ2-1 and V is TRBV5-4; 10 bases agree with TRBD2. This CDR3 is 14 amino acids long. Germline V gene lookup returns CDR1 SGHNT and CDR2 YYREEE (reference sequence). With V trimmed by 2 bases and J by 5 bases, 1 base remained unmatched. CDR3 bases: TGTGCCAGCAGCTTAGCGGGGGGGCACAATGAGCAGTTCTTC. Translated: CASSLAGGHNEQFF.

The chain recombines TRBV5-8 with TRBJ2-2; D is uncertain. The germline V and J ends were trimmed by 2 bases and 2 bases, with 7 bases remaining between them. CDR3 length: 14 amino acids. Looked up from germline, CDR1 is SGHTS and CDR2 is YDEGEE. The CDR3 DNA is TGTGCCAGCAGCTTAATTCCTAACACCGGGGAGCTGTTTTTT. This translates into CASSLIPNTGELFF.

The V gene is TRBV4-1, the J gene TRBJ1-5; D remains ambiguous. The CDR3 covers 15 residues. Trimming took off 0 bases at V and 7 bases at J, with 13 bases between the two ends. Germline lookup yields CDR1 MGHRA and CDR2 YSYEKL. CDR3 amino acids: CASSQEYFSWQPQHF. CDR3 nucleotides: TGCGCCAGCAGCCAAGAATACTTCTCATGGCAGCCCCAGCATTTT.